This note documents a single TCR beta chain sequence. What antigen it recognizes has not been identified. No base-level quality is on record; no much larger clone is a single base apart. Libraries were prepared through the immunoSEQ multiplex PCR assay. The original methods were these. A statistical classification framework was developed to diagnose cytomegalovirus status using the catalog of TCR beta chain sequences. As stored in TCRdb, this immuneACCESS dataset retains in-frame rearrangements with V and J assigned. A fraction of the clones does not appear; measured against another copy, unresolved V genes explain less than half of the discrepancy, and the remainder lacks a known reason. The DNA was the basis for D and trimming; V, J and clone size are from that table. The sample table contains about 160,000 clones; only one count was recorded for 89% of them. The top ten hold under 13% of the sample.

The sample comes from a study of cytomegalovirus exposure and HLA in healthy donors (dated by TCRdb to about 2017). Describing the broader study: According to a later analysis, one platform produced both the roughly 110 validation repertoires and the 550 to 800 repertoires of the first cohort. To predict cytomegalovirus infection status, the study brought together high-throughput TCR immunosequencing, statistical association of individual TCRs with disease status, and machine learning. The study aimed to test whether signatures of past pathogen exposure could be identified by cataloging public T cell receptors. Besides the first cohort of roughly 640 subjects, a separate validation cohort made up of roughly 120 different subjects was used. Results the study describes overall, beyond this receptor: The classifier was reported to diagnose cytomegalovirus status with high specificity and sensitivity in both the original cohort and the validation cohort. According to the authors, the approach could potentially be generalized to other disease states and immunological phenotypes. Three of the identified cytomegalovirus-associated TCR beta chains were confirmed in vitro to be specific for cytomegalovirus antigens. While some public TCRs were present in many individuals, most TCR sequences turned up only very rarely across donors. In a later analysis, TCRs clustered in the first cohort were found to also tend to co-occur in the 110 or so validation repertoires, with 85% to 95% of cluster scores above 0. A later analysis had no HLA typing for the validation cohort, so co-occurrence there was scored across all 130 or so repertoires. The study listed over 150 TCR beta chains as associated with cytomegalovirus.

Separate from the approximately 700-subject first cohort, the validation cohort of about 120 subjects was the group to which the donors belonged. CDR1 and CDR2, looked up from the germline V gene, are MDHEN and SYDVKM. Including cysteine and phenylalanine, the CDR3 has 15 amino acids. CDR3 DNA is the only sequence kept; it has 45 bases, read in frame from the first base. V ends up 5 bases short and J 0 bases short, with an unmatched junction base count of 6. The TCR sequence derives from a woman aged 18-35 years in good health and CMV-seropositive. Specimen: PBMCs. Recombination joined TRBV28 with TRBJ1-1; TRBD1 matches 7 bases in the middle. The DNA reads TGTGCCAGCAGTCTAGAGACAGGGTTGAACACTGAAGCTTTCTTT. Its protein product is CASSLETGLNTEAFF.